This T cell receptor beta chain is from a study of T cells after yellow fever vaccination. Study results and limitations: Within FACS-sorted repertoires, abundant clonotypes contaminating from the bulk population could be present. The secondary response was weaker, and its peak arrived faster, on day 5 versus 15.

A word on this clonotype: Its antigen is currently unknown.

A universal primer site and UMIs were added as TCR cDNA was made by 5'RACE template switching. TCRdb redid the calling of the 5' RACE reads with MiXCR, one entry per CDR3 protein. The profile shows 300,000 to 400,000 distinct CDR3 sequences, around 13% of them singletons. The CDR3 runs to 18 residues. V was cut by 0 bases and J by 0 bases, with 15 bases left in between. Germline loops: CDR1 MGHRA, CDR2 YSYEKL. This receptor was identified in a man aged 18 to 29 who received the YFV17D yellow fever vaccine. The chain employs TRBV4-1 and TRBJ2-1; D possibly matches TRBD1 or TRBD2 (7 bases each). The sequencing used CD4+ T cells sorted from PBMCs, collected 15 days after the yellow fever booster vaccination. The CDR3 nucleotides read TGCGCCAGCAGCCAAGATGCCAGGGGGGGGAACTCCTACAATGAGCAGTTCTTC. It is translated as CASSQDARGGNSYNEQFF.